Described below is a single TCR beta chain sequence and its context. Produced via immunoSEQ multiplex PCR; TCRdb's table is partial and in-frame only. The repertoire has 160,000 or so clones, about 90% of them found once; the top ten carry under 4.5%. This CDR3 is 15 amino acids long. V lost 1 base to trimming and J lost 8 bases, with 17 bases between them. The germline gives CDR1 LGHDT, CDR2 YNNKEL (reference sequence). These data are taken from a study of blood T cell repertoires in COVID-19. The sample taken for sequencing was peripheral blood. V is TRBV3-1 (or the pseudogene TRBV3-2) and J is TRBJ1-2; no definite D call. The receptor was derived from a woman between 70 and 85 years old with acute or convalescent COVID-19. CDR3 nucleotide sequence: TGTGCCAGCAGCCAAGGTGCAACGGCGGGCACGGGCTACACCTTC. It encodes CASSQGATAGTGYTF.